Following are 22 T cell receptor beta chains from one sample sequenced in a study of tumor-infiltrating lymphocytes in oesophageal squamous cell carcinoma. In TCRdb, the PCR reads were re-called with MiXCR into one record per CDR3 protein. The sample records about 12,000 distinct CDR3 sequences, 50% to 65% being singletons. Sequenced input: esophageal tumor tissue. The receptors derive from a female donor with esophageal squamous cell carcinoma.

The chain carries TRBV7-2 and TRBJ2-3; possible D gene TRBD2, 5 bases. Trimming removed 2 bases at V and 0 bases at J, with 9 bases between. The CDR3 is 15 amino acids. Germline CDR1 is SGHTA and CDR2 is FQGNSA. This CDR3 reads CASSLSGSSTDTQYF. Written as DNA, the CDR3 is TGTGCCAGCAGCTTAAGTGGGAGTAGCACAGATACGCAGTATTTT.

The rearrangement uses TRBV12-3 or TRBV12-4 and TRBJ2-1, with D unresolved. The V end lost 2 bases, the J end lost 14 bases, and 16 bases lay between the germline ends. The CDR3 has 13 residues. The CDR3 nucleotides are TGTGCCAGCAGTTTAAGTGGGCTTCTTAAGGAGTTCTTC. Residues: CASSLSGLLKEFF.

Worth noting for this clonotype: This is likely a read error, given that the CDR3 carries no conserved phenylalanine or tryptophan at its end. The limits of the CDR3 on the DNA are not certain, so only TCRdb's listed CDR3 is given. This chain links TRBV6-6 with TRBJ2-1; TRBD1, the table's D call, was not compared with the DNA. The CDR3 spans 16 residues, counting both ends. The germline V gene has CDR1 MNHNY and CDR2 SVGAGI (reference sequence). CDR3 protein: CASSYGGGRYGYTFGS.

This clonotype is large by share. The chain has TRBV7-9 and TRBJ2-7; no clear D gene. Germline CDR1 and CDR2: SEHNR and FQNEAQ (reference sequence). V was pared by 0 bases and J by 2 bases, with 2 bases between. The CDR3 is 12 residues long. CDR3 loop: CASSLAPYEQYF. CDR3 DNA sequence: TGTGCCAGCAGCTTAGCGCCCTACGAGCAGTACTTC.

The chain couples TRBV7-2 to TRBJ2-1; D could derive from TRBD1 or TRBD2 (5 bases each). The DNA end is a closer match to TRBJ2-7, so the J assignment may be wrong. CDR3 size: 15 residues. Germline CDR1 reads SGHTA; CDR2 reads FQGNSA. The CDR3 DNA is TGTGCCAGCAGCCAGTGGGACGGAAGCTCCTACGAGCAGTACTTC. Protein: CASSQWDGSSYEQYF.

The chain joins TRBV6-8 to TRBJ1-2; possibly TRBD1 for D (5 bases). Germline V CDR1 and CDR2: MNHGY, SAAAGT. V lost 7 bases and J 3 bases, leaving 21 bases between the germline ends. The CDR3 length is 16 residues. The CDR3: CASTPWGVRGDYGYTF. The CDR3 region has the DNA TGTGCCAGCACCCCATGGGGGGTTAGAGGGGACTATGGCTACACCTTC.

This chain links TRBV10-1 with TRBJ2-1, with 9 nucleotides matching TRBD2. Germline V gene lookup returns CDR1 WNHNN and CDR2 SYGVQD (reference sequence). The CDR3 has 15 residues. V shed 4 bases and J 9 bases; nucleotides not matched to a gene: 10. This CDR3 is CASSGPSGTRGEQFF. The CDR3 DNA follows: TGCGCCAGCAGTGGGCCTAGCGGGACCCGGGGTGAGCAGTTCTTC.

The genes are TRBV7-3 and TRBJ2-5; 8 bases agree with TRBD2. The DNA matches TRBJ2-1 better at its end, which makes the J call doubtful. This CDR3 is 16 amino acids long. The germline gives CDR1 SGHTA, CDR2 FQGTGA. The CDR3 coding sequence is TGTGCCAGCAGCTTATACGGAGCGGGAGTGGACAATGAGCAGTTCTTC. It encodes CASSLYGAGVDNEQFF.

The V call is TRBV7-6, the J call TRBJ2-3; D remains unclear. CDR1 and CDR2 from the germline V gene are SGHVS and FNYEAQ. V was cut by 5 bases and J by 5 bases, with 8 bases left in between. The CDR3 length is 12 residues. CDR3 sequence: CASSRLEDTQYF. DNA for the CDR3: TGTGCCAGCAGCCGACTGGAAGATACGCAGTATTTT. The full variable domain, with the rest looked up from reference TRBV7-6 and TRBJ2-3, is GAGVSQSPRYKVTKRGQDVALRCDPISGHVSLYWYRQALGQGPEFLTYFNYEAQQDKSGLPNDRFSAERPEGSISTLTIQRTEQRDSAMYRCASSRLEDTQYFGPGTRLTVL.

The rearrangement uses TRBV6-2 or TRBV6-3 and TRBJ2-4, with 11 bases identical to TRBD2. The end of the DNA is better explained by TRBJ2-7, so the J call may be wrong. Germline V gene data show CDR1 as MNHEY and CDR2 as SVGEGT. The CDR3 totals 17 residues. The CDR3 DNA reads as TGTGCCAGCAGTTACCTAGCGGCGGGACTAGCGGCCTACGAGCAGTACTTC. Its protein is CASSYLAAGLAAYEQYF.

The chain uses TRBV6-5 and TRBJ1-4; the D gene is possibly TRBD1 (6 bases). CDR1 and CDR2 (germline): MNHEY, SVGAGI. Trimming took 6 bases from V and 10 from J, leaving 24 bases between them. This CDR3 is 16 amino acids long. The CDR3 DNA sequence: TGTGCCAGCAGACCTTTCAAACCGGGGGCGGCGGGAAAACTGTTTTTT. This sequence encodes CASRPFKPGAAGKLFF.

With regard to this clonotype: Since no conserved phenylalanine or tryptophan closes the CDR3, a read error is the likely cause. No DNA is shown, since the ends of the CDR3 on it are uncertain; the CDR3 is the one TCRdb lists. The chain has TRBV27 and TRBJ2-6; the table gives TRBD2 as D, unverified against the DNA. Germline lookup yields CDR1 MNHEY and CDR2 SMNVEV (reference sequence). The CDR3 is made up of 18 amino acids, end residues included. CDR3 residues: CASSLRASRSYNEQFFGA.

The V call is TRBV27, the J call TRBJ1-1; 7 bases line up with TRBD1. CDR3 length: 15 residues. Trimming took 5 bases from V and 0 from J; bases not matched to a gene: 6. Germline CDR1 is MNHEY and CDR2 is SMNVEV (reference sequence). The CDR3 DNA reads as TGTGCCAGCAGTCAGGGGGGAGCTTTGAACACTGAAGCTTTCTTT. Translated, it gives CASSQGGALNTEAFF.

This clonotype was seen only a few times. The J gene is TRBJ2-3, the V gene TRBV7-6; 9 nucleotides match TRBD2. Judging by the DNA end, TRBJ2-5 fits better; the J call may be wrong. This CDR3 has 14 residues. CDR1 and CDR2 (germline): SGHVS, FNYEAQ. The CDR3: CASSLARGGETQYF. CDR3 coding DNA: TGTGCCAGCAGCTTAGCGCGGGGGGGAGAGACCCAGTACTTC.

The V and J genes are TRBV7-7 and TRBJ2-5, with 7 bases that match TRBD2. Germline V gene lookup returns CDR1 SSHAT and CDR2 FNYEAQ (reference sequence). This CDR3 spans 13 amino acids. V trimming: 5 bases; J trimming: 7 bases; junction bases outside the gene matches: 7. CDR3 coding DNA: TGTGCCAGCAGCAAGACTAGCTCGGGGACCCAGTACTTC. Translating it yields CASSKTSSGTQYF.

This clonotype came up many times. The junction and the germline gene differ at one end; a read error may be behind it. This chain connects TRBV10-3 to TRBJ2-7; D gene uncertain. CDR1 ENHRY and CDR2 SYGVKD come from the germline V gene. The CDR3 contains 16 residues. This chain's CDR3 is CAISGNIGSGNSPLHF. The CDR3 coding sequence is TGTGCCATCAGTGGTAATATCGGATCGGGTAATTCACCCCTCCACTTC.

This clonotype was seen just once. The chain is built from TRBV12-3 or TRBV12-4 and TRBJ2-2, with 9 bases matching TRBD1. The CDR3 runs to 15 residues. Trimming cost V 1 base and J 4 bases; bases outside gene matches: 1. CDR3 in amino acids: CASSLETGGTGELFF. CDR3 in DNA: TGTGCCAGCAGTTTAGAGACAGGGGGCACCGGGGAGCTGTTTTTT.

This clonotype is categorized as medium-sized. This rearrangement joins TRBV10-2 to TRBJ2-3; D is perhaps TRBD1 (5 bases). The CDR3 loop spans 14 amino acids. Germline V gene data show CDR1 as WSHSY and CDR2 as SAAADI. The ends were cut back, 7 bases at V and 0 bases at J, with 11 bases in the middle. The CDR3 loop is CASTRQTSTDTQYF. CDR3 DNA: TGCGCCAGCACGCGACAGACTAGCACAGATACGCAGTATTTT.

The genes are TRBV7-8 and TRBJ2-3, with D possibly matching TRBD2 (5 bases). The assigned J gene may be wrong: the sequence end matches TRBJ2-7 better. This CDR3 has 16 residues. Germline assignment: CDR1 SGHVS and CDR2 FQNEAQ. CDR3 sequence reads: CASSLKRLVTNNEQYF. CDR3 DNA: TGTGCCAGCAGCTTAAAAAGGCTAGTGACTAACAATGAGCAGTACTTC.

This clonotype was seen ten or more times. This may come from a read error, since a much larger clone is one base off. The rearrangement uses TRBV6-1 and TRBJ2-3; 11 positions agree with TRBD1. The J call may be mistaken, given a closer DNA end match to TRBJ2-1. Germline assignment: CDR1 MNHNS and CDR2 SASEGT. This CDR3 contains 15 residues. The CDR3 is CASSELEDRGPEQFF. CDR3 nucleotides: TGTGCCAGCAGTGAGTTGGAGGACAGGGGGCCCGAGCAGTTCTTC.

V is TRBV7-8 and J is TRBJ1-1; D ambiguous. The CDR3 runs 12 residues. V lost 0 bases and J 12 bases, leaving 11 bases between the germline ends. The germline V gene has CDR1 SGHVS and CDR2 FQNEAQ. The CDR3 region has the DNA TGTGCCAGCAGCTTAGCCCGGGGAAACACTTTCTTT. Translation: CASSLARGNTFF.

In this sample, this clonotype turned up a few times. V is TRBV7-3 and J is TRBJ2-6, with D unclear. Germline CDR1 is SGHTA and CDR2 is FQGTGA. This CDR3 is 14 amino acids long. Trimming pared 0 bases from V and 0 bases from J, leaving 0 bases between. The CDR3, as DNA: TGTGCCAGCAGCTTAACCTCTGGGGCCAACGTCCTGACTTTC. The encoded protein is CASSLTSGANVLTF.